This T cell receptor (beta chain) is drawn from a study of cytomegalovirus exposure and HLA in healthy donors. Study details: A subsequent analysis stated that the 95 to 150 validation repertoires were run on the same platform as the approximately 700 first-cohort repertoires.

The CDR3 has 14 amino acids. Germline CDR1 and CDR2: MNHEY and SVGAGI. The V segment lost 2 bases and the J segment 5 bases; nucleotides outside the gene matches: 4. Study results and limitations: According to the study, roughly 160 TCR beta chains were cytomegalovirus-associated. According to reports, the classifier identified cytomegalovirus status with high specificity and sensitivity. TCR sequences were mostly rare, though some public TCRs occurred in many donors.

Profiled with immunoSEQ multiplex PCR; TCRdb holds only in-frame clones, not every one. The top ten hold 0.83% of the sample, which has hundreds of thousands of clones, about nine tenths seen once. A remark on this clone: Antigen specificity is unknown.

J is TRBJ2-7 and V is TRBV6-5; 9 bases line up with TRBD1. This sequence originates from a woman younger than 35 in good health and CMV-seronegative. The sequenced material came from PBMCs. CDR3 sequence: CASSYGQGKHEQYF. The CDR3 region has the DNA TGTGCCAGCAGTTACGGACAGGGGAAACACGAGCAGTACTTC.